This T cell receptor (beta chain) was identified in a study of cytomegalovirus exposure and HLA in healthy donors. This CDR3 contains 18 residues. CDR1 is SEHNR, CDR2 FQNEAQ, per germline (reference sequence). Trimming took 3 bases from V and 4 from J; bases not matched to a gene: 18. Findings of the study overall: On later analysis, the bulk of CMV-associated TCR beta chains appeared to be HLA-restricted. Reports showed the classifier diagnosing cytomegalovirus status with high specificity and sensitivity.

In the case of this clone: Its antigen is currently unknown.

The PCR had 60 Vbeta and 13 Jbeta primers. How the authors handled the data: Counted up in a later analysis, unique TCR beta chains came to about 80 million, with around 9.9 million shared. Libraries were prepared by immunoSEQ multiplex PCR; TCRdb keeps only in-frame clonotypes and omits some of them. The V and J calls and the clone size are those of that table, but D and trimming were determined from the DNA. Among some 200,000 clones, roughly four fifths were seen once, and the ten largest hold 1.2% to 1.5%. The sample taken for sequencing was PBMCs. The chain couples TRBV7-9 to TRBJ2-7, with TRBD1 matching 7 bases. The origin of this receptor is a girl between 5 and 17 years old in good health and CMV-seronegative. The CDR3 nucleotides are TGTGCCAGCAGCTTGGGTATCTCCTGGGACAGTGGTTATTACGAGCAGTACTTC. As protein: CASSLGISWDSGYYEQYF.